The present entry profiles one TCR beta chain with its context. Germline V CDR1 and CDR2: SGHDT, YYEEEE. Trimming stripped 0 bases from V and 0 bases from J, with 7 bases between. CDR3 length equals 16 residues. The record originates from a study of T cells in localized non-small cell lung cancer. Profiled with immunoSEQ multiplex PCR; TCRdb holds only in-frame clones, not every one. The sample yields over 70,000 clones, approximately 90% seen once. This TCR was sampled from a woman between 35 and 75 years old with stage II squamous cell lung carcinoma. The chain is built from TRBV5-6 and TRBJ1-6; D unclear. The sample was PBMCs, taken before any cancer treatment. The CDR3 reads CASSLVGSSYNSPLHF. The CDR3 DNA reads as TGTGCCAGCAGCTTGGTGGGGAGCTCCTATAATTCACCCCTCCACTTT.